A selection of T cell receptor beta chains follows, all from one sample in a study of T-cell memory formation after mild COVID-19. MiXCR was run by TCRdb on the 5' RACE reads, yielding one entry per CDR3 protein. The repertoire holds under 300,000 distinct CDR3 sequences, with under 8.5% as singletons. Sequencing was carried out using PBMCs or a T cell subset sorted from them (not recorded which). The origin of the receptors is a man younger than 35 who had mild COVID-19 (a few samples of this study predate the infection). Cell type and time point are not known. CDR3s include the opening cysteine and the closing phenylalanine or tryptophan. The D gene is left open where the match is weak. Size values are once, few and many counts, or a class for expanded clones, and some rows have none.

d_call: NA
v_call: TRBV7-9
clone_size: NA
j_call: TRBJ1-2
cdr3_nt: TGTGCCAGCAGCTTGTCAGGACAGCCGCGTGGCTACACCTTC
cdr3_aa: CASSLSGQPRGYTF

d_call: TRBD1
v_call: TRBV12-3/TRBV12-4
clone_size: NA
j_call: TRBJ1-3
cdr3_nt: TGTGCCAGCTCGGGAGGGGGACAGGATGGACGAAACACCATATATTTT
cdr3_aa: CASSGGGQDGRNTIYF

d_call: NA
v_call: TRBV5-1
clone_size: many
j_call: TRBJ2-1
cdr3_nt: TGCGCCAGCAGCTTGCACGGAGGAATTTCCTACAATGAGCAGTTCTTC
cdr3_aa: CASSLHGGISYNEQFF

d_call: NA
v_call: TRBV4-2
clone_size: NA
j_call: TRBJ1-5
cdr3_nt: TGTGCCAGCAGCCACCCCGGAAGAGATCAGCCCCAGCATTTT
cdr3_aa: CASSHPGRDQPQHF

d_call: TRBD2
v_call: TRBV5-8
clone_size: few
j_call: TRBJ2-3
cdr3_nt: TGTGCCAGCAGCTTGGCCGGGGGGGCCCCGAGTAGCACAGATACGCAGTATTTT
cdr3_aa: CASSLAGGAPSSTDTQYF

d_call: TRBD1
v_call: TRBV6-5
clone_size: few
j_call: TRBJ1-2
cdr3_nt: TGTGCCAGCAGCCCTGGGTCAGGGGGCATACGAGACGGCTACACCTTC
cdr3_aa: CASSPGSGGIRDGYTF

d_call: NA
v_call: TRBV3-1
clone_size: NA
j_call: TRBJ1-1
cdr3_nt: TGTGCCAGCAGCCAATGGACGGGGGACGAAGCTTTCTTT
cdr3_aa: CASSQWTGDEAFF

d_call: NA
v_call: TRBV10-1
clone_size: few
j_call: TRBJ2-7
cdr3_nt: TGCGCCAGCAGCGCCGCGGGACACCCCTACGAGCAGTACTTC
cdr3_aa: CASSAAGHPYEQYF

d_call: NA
v_call: TRBV12-3/TRBV12-4
clone_size: NA
j_call: TRBJ2-1
cdr3_nt: TGTGCCAGCAGTGGGATCCTTTACAATGAGCAGTTCTTC
cdr3_aa: CASSGILYNEQFF

d_call: TRBD1
v_call: TRBV5-1
clone_size: NA
j_call: TRBJ2-1
cdr3_nt: TGCGCCAGCAGCTTGGTACAGGGGGAGAATGAGCAGTTCTTC
cdr3_aa: CASSLVQGENEQFF

d_call: NA
v_call: TRBV19
clone_size: few
j_call: TRBJ1-5
cdr3_nt: TGTGCCAGTAGGGAGGAGTGGCGGCAGCCCCAGCATTTT
cdr3_aa: CASREEWRQPQHF

d_call: NA
v_call: TRBV7-3
clone_size: NA
j_call: TRBJ2-2
cdr3_nt: TGTGCCAGCAGCTTACCCCCCGCCGGGGAGCTGTTTTTT
cdr3_aa: CASSLPPAGELFF

d_call: NA
v_call: TRBV7-2
clone_size: few
j_call: TRBJ1-2
cdr3_nt: TGTGCCAGCAGCCCCCAATCTGGCCGGGACAAGGGCTATGGCTACACCTTC
cdr3_aa: CASSPQSGRDKGYGYTF

d_call: TRBD1
v_call: TRBV25-1
clone_size: NA
j_call: TRBJ1-2
cdr3_nt: TGTGCCAGCTCCGAAGACAGGGGTGCGAATGGCTACACCTTC
cdr3_aa: CASSEDRGANGYTF

d_call: NA
v_call: TRBV25-1
clone_size: NA
j_call: TRBJ1-3
cdr3_nt: TGTGCCAGCAGTGAATGGATCTCTGGAAACACCATATATTTT
cdr3_aa: CASSEWISGNTIYF

d_call: TRBD1
v_call: TRBV6-2/TRBV6-3
clone_size: NA
j_call: TRBJ1-4
cdr3_nt: TGTGCCAGCACCCCGACAGGGTGGATACCTGAAAAACTGTTTTTT
cdr3_aa: CASTPTGWIPEKLFF

d_call: NA
v_call: TRBV4-1
clone_size: NA
j_call: TRBJ1-2
cdr3_nt: TGCGCCAGCAGCCAAGATATAAAGGGTGGCTATGGCTACACCTTC
cdr3_aa: CASSQDIKGGYGYTF

d_call: TRBD2
v_call: TRBV7-2
clone_size: few
j_call: TRBJ2-1
cdr3_nt: TGTGCCAGCATATCGACTAGCGGGGGCTGGTACAATGAGCAGTTCTTC
cdr3_aa: CASISTSGGWYNEQFF

d_call: NA
v_call: TRBV7-2
clone_size: few
j_call: TRBJ2-1
cdr3_nt: TGTGCCAGCAGCCAGGTTACGGGATACAATGAGCAGTTCTTC
cdr3_aa: CASSQVTGYNEQFF

d_call: NA
v_call: TRBV12-3/TRBV12-4
clone_size: few
j_call: TRBJ2-1
cdr3_nt: TGTGCCAGCAGTTTATCCAGGGGATACAATGAGCAGTTCTTC
cdr3_aa: CASSLSRGYNEQFF

d_call: NA
v_call: TRBV10-3
clone_size: few
j_call: TRBJ1-4
cdr3_nt: TGTGCCATCAGTGAGAGGGATAATGAAAAACTGTTTTTT
cdr3_aa: CAISERDNEKLFF

d_call: NA
v_call: TRBV12-3/TRBV12-4
clone_size: NA
j_call: TRBJ1-3
cdr3_nt: TGTGCCAGCAGTTTGGTCCTGGGAAACACCATATATTTT
cdr3_aa: CASSLVLGNTIYF

d_call: NA
v_call: TRBV29-1
clone_size: many
j_call: TRBJ2-3
cdr3_nt: TGCAGCGTTGAGGGTACAGATACGCAGTATTTT
cdr3_aa: CSVEGTDTQYF

d_call: NA
v_call: TRBV7-2
clone_size: many
j_call: TRBJ2-3
cdr3_nt: TGTGCCAGCAGCTTGGCCCCGGGACATTGGATGTCCGATACGCAGTATTTT
cdr3_aa: CASSLAPGHWMSDTQYF

d_call: NA
v_call: TRBV7-8
clone_size: few
j_call: TRBJ1-6
cdr3_nt: TGTGCCAGCAGCTTGGGATCGGGTACTGGGAATTCACCCCTCCACTTT
cdr3_aa: CASSLGSGTGNSPLHF

d_call: TRBD2
v_call: TRBV7-3
clone_size: few
j_call: TRBJ2-2
cdr3_nt: TGTGCCAGCAGCCTAACCGGGGGGGGCGCGTCCGGGGAGCTGTTTTTT
cdr3_aa: CASSLTGGGASGELFF

d_call: TRBD1
v_call: TRBV7-9
clone_size: NA
j_call: TRBJ1-6
cdr3_nt: TGTGCCAGCAGCTCGCAGGACAGGATCTATAATTCACCCCTCCACTTT
cdr3_aa: CASSSQDRIYNSPLHF

d_call: NA
v_call: TRBV20-1
clone_size: few
j_call: TRBJ2-1
cdr3_nt: TGCAGTGCTAGAGGTGGCGGAGGAGCCTCCTACAATGAGCAGTTCTTC
cdr3_aa: CSARGGGGASYNEQFF

d_call: NA
v_call: TRBV12-3/TRBV12-4
clone_size: NA
j_call: TRBJ2-7
cdr3_nt: TGTGCCAGCAGTTTGTTAGGGGAGGCCTACGAGCAGTACTTC
cdr3_aa: CASSLLGEAYEQYF

d_call: TRBD2
v_call: TRBV10-3
clone_size: NA
j_call: TRBJ2-5
cdr3_nt: TGTGCCATCAGTGAGCTAGCGGGGCCAACTCAAGAGACCCAGTACTTC
cdr3_aa: CAISELAGPTQETQYF

d_call: NA
v_call: TRBV6-2/TRBV6-3
clone_size: NA
j_call: TRBJ2-3
cdr3_nt: TGTGCCAGCAGTTACTCTGGACGGGAAATTGATACGCAGTATTTT
cdr3_aa: CASSYSGREIDTQYF

d_call: NA
v_call: TRBV6-2/TRBV6-3
clone_size: NA
j_call: TRBJ2-1
cdr3_nt: TGTGCCAGCACCAAAGTCCGTTTTAACTCCTACAATGAGCAGTTCTTC
cdr3_aa: CASTKVRFNSYNEQFF

d_call: NA
v_call: TRBV29-1
clone_size: NA
j_call: TRBJ2-7
cdr3_nt: TGCAGCGTTGAGGGTCCCGGGGGCTACGAGCAGTACTTC
cdr3_aa: CSVEGPGGYEQYF

d_call: NA
v_call: TRBV20-1
clone_size: NA
j_call: TRBJ1-5
cdr3_nt: TGCAGTGCTAGAGATACCAGTTACAATCAGCCCCAGCATTTT
cdr3_aa: CSARDTSYNQPQHF

d_call: NA
v_call: TRBV7-2
clone_size: many
j_call: TRBJ1-2
cdr3_nt: TGTGCCAGCAGCCCGGACAAGAACTATGGCTACACCTTC
cdr3_aa: CASSPDKNYGYTF

d_call: TRBD1
v_call: TRBV27
clone_size: NA
j_call: TRBJ2-1
cdr3_nt: TGTGCCAGCAGTTTTGGGACAGGCCACTACAATGAGCAGTTCTTC
cdr3_aa: CASSFGTGHYNEQFF

d_call: NA
v_call: TRBV7-3
clone_size: many
j_call: TRBJ2-3
cdr3_nt: TGTGCCAGCAGTCCGGGGGCTGGCACAGATACGCAGTATTTT
cdr3_aa: CASSPGAGTDTQYF

d_call: TRBD1
v_call: TRBV7-2
clone_size: few
j_call: TRBJ2-6
cdr3_nt: TGTGCCAGCAGCAAGGGACAGGGGAGGTCTGGGGCCAACGTCCTGACTTTC
cdr3_aa: CASSKGQGRSGANVLTF

d_call: NA
v_call: TRBV6-6
clone_size: NA
j_call: TRBJ1-5
cdr3_nt: TGTGCCAGCAGTTACTGGGGGATCAATCAGCCCCAGCATTTT
cdr3_aa: CASSYWGINQPQHF